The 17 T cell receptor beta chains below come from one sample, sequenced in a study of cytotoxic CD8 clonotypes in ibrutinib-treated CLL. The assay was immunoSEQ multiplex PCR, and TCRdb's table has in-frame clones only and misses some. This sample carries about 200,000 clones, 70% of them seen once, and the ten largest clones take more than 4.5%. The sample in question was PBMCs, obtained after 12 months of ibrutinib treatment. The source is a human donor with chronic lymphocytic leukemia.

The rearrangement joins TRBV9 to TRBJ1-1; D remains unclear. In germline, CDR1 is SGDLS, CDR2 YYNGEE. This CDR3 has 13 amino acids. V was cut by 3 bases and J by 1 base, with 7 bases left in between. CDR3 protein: CASSGSGNTEAFF. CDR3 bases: TGTGCCAGCAGCGGGTCCGGGAACACTGAAGCTTTCTTT.

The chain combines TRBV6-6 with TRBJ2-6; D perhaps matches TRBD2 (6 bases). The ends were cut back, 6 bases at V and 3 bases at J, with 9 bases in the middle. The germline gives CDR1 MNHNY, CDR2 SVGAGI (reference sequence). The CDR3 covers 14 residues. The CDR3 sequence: CASSRGGGANVLTF. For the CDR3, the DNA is TGTGCCAGCAGCCGGGGAGGTGGGGCCAACGTCCTGACTTTC.

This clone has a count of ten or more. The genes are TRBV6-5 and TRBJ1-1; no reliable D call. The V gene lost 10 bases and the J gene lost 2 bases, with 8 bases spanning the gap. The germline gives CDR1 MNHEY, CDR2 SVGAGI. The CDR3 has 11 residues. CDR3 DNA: TGTGCCACCCGGGGAAACACTGAAGCTTTCTTT. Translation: CATRGNTEAFF.

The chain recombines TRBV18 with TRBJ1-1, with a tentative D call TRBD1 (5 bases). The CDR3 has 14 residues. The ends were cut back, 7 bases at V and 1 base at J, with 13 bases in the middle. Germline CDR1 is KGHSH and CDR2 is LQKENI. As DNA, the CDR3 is TGTGCCAGCTTCGCGGGGCAGAAGAACACTGAAGCTTTCTTT. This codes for CASFAGQKNTEAFF.

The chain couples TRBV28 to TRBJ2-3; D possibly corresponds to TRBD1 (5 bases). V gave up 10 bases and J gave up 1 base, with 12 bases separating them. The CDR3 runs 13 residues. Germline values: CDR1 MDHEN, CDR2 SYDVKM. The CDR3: CAIRGAGTDTQYF. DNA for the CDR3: TGTGCCATCCGTGGGGCGGGCACAGATACGCAGTATTTT.

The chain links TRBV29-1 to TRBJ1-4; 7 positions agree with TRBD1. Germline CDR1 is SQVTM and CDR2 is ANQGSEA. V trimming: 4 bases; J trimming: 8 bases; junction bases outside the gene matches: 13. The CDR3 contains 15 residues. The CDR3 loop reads CSVADRALGSEKLFF. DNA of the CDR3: TGCAGCGTTGCTGACAGGGCCCTTGGGTCGGAAAAACTGTTTTTT. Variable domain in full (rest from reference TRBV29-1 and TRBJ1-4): SAVISQKPSRDICQRGTSLTIQCQVDSQVTMMFWYRQQPGQSLTLIATANQGSEATYESGFVIDKFPISRPNLTFSTLTVSNMSPEDSSIYLCSVADRALGSEKLFFGSGTQLSVL.

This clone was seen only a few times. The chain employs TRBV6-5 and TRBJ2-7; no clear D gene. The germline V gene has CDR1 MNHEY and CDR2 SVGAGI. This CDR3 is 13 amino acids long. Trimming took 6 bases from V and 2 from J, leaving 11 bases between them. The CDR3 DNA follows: TGTGCCAGCAGCAAGCCAGTGACCTACGAGCAGTACTTC. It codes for CASSKPVTYEQYF.

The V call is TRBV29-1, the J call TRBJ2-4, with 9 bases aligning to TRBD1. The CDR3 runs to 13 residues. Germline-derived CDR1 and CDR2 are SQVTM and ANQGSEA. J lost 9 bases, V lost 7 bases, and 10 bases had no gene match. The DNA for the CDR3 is TGCAGCGCCTTAGAGGGACAGGGAGGCATTCAGTACTTC. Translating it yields CSALEGQGGIQYF.

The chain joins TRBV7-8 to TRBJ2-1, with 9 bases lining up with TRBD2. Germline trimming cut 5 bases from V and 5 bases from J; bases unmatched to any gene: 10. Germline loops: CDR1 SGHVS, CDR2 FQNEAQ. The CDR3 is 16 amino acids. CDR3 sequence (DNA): TGTGCCAGCAGCCTCCTGGCTAGCGGGACCCACAATGAGCAGTTCTTC. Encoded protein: CASSLLASGTHNEQFF.

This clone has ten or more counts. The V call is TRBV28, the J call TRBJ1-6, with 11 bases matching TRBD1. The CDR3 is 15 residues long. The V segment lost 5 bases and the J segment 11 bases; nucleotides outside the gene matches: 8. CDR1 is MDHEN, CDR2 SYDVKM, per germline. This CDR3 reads CASSGRGTGGTPLHF. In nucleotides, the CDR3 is TGTGCCAGCAGTGGCCGGGGGACAGGGGGGACACCCCTCCACTTT.

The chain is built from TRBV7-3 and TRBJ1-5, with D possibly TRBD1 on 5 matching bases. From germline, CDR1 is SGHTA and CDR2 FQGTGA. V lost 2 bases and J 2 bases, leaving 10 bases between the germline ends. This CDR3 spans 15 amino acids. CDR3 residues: CASSLEGRGNQPQHF. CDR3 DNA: TGTGCCAGCAGCTTAGAGGGCAGGGGCAATCAGCCCCAGCATTTT.

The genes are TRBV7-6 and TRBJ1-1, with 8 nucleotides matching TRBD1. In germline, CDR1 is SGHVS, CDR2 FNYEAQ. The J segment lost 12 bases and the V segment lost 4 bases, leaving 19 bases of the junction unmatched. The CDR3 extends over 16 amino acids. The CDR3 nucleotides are TGTGCCAGCAGCTCTCTTAGGGGCCCAGGACAGGGTTTAACTTTCTTT. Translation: CASSSLRGPGQGLTFF.

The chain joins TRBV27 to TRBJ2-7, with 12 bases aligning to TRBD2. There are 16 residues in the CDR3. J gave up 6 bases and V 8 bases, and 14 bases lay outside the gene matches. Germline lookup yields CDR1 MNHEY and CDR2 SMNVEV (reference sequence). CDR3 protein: CASGELAGGRSGEQYF. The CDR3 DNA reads TGTGCCAGCGGGGAACTAGCGGGAGGTAGATCGGGCGAGCAGTACTTC.

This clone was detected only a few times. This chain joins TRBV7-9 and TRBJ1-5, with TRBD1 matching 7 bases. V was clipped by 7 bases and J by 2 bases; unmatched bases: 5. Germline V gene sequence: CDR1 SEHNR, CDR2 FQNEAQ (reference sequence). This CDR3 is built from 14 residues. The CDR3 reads CASTQGVGNQPQHF. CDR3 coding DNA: TGTGCCAGCACTCAGGGGGTTGGCAATCAGCCCCAGCATTTT.

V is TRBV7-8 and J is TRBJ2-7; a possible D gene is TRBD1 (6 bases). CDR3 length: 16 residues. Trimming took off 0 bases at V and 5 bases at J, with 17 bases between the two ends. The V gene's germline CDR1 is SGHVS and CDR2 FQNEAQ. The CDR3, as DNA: TGTGCCAGCAGCTTAGCGGGGGCAGCATCGGTCCACGAGCAGTACTTC. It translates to CASSLAGAASVHEQYF.

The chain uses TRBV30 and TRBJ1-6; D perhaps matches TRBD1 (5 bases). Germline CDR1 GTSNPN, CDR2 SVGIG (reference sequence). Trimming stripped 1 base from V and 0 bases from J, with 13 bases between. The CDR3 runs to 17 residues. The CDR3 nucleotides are TGTGCCTGGAGTGCGGGACTGACGAGCTCCTATAATTCACCCCTCCACTTT. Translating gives CAWSAGLTSSYNSPLHF.

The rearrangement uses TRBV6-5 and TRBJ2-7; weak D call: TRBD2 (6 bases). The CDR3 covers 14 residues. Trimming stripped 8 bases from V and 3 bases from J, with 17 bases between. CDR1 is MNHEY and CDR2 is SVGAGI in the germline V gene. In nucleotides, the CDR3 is TGTGCCAGCGGGGAGGCGGGTAAAGACTACGAGCAGTACTTC. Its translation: CASGEAGKDYEQYF.